This T cell receptor (beta chain) was sequenced for a study of cytomegalovirus exposure and HLA in healthy donors. Study-wide background: The early release's HLA-typed donors yielded roughly 85 million unique TCRs.

The CDR3 runs 15 residues. Between the trimmed V and J ends, which lost 0 bases and 4 bases, there was a span of 11 bases. Points on this clone: Its antigen remains unidentified.

Vbeta (60) and Jbeta (13) primers were used in the PCR. Sequencing used immunoSEQ multiplex PCR; TCRdb keeps in-frame clones, though not all of them. The sample has 100,000 to 150,000 clones; 84% are singletons. Notes on the study in general: Rates of TCR association differed by HLA locus in a later analysis, with DRB1 highest and HLA-C lowest. Reports state that TCR beta sequences accurately predicted most subjects' HLA-A and HLA-B alleles. Reports credit the classifier with highly specific, highly sensitive diagnosis of cytomegalovirus status.

Sequenced sample: PBMCs. This clonotype originated in a woman under 30 in good health and CMV-seropositive. This rearrangement joins TRBV23-1 to TRBJ2-3, with D possibly being TRBD1 (5 bases). TRBV23-1 is annotated as an ORF whose role is uncertain. The CDR3 region has the DNA TGCGCCAGCAGTCAATCGAGGCAGGGCCCAGATACGCAGTATTTT. Amino acid sequence: CASSQSRQGPDTQYF.